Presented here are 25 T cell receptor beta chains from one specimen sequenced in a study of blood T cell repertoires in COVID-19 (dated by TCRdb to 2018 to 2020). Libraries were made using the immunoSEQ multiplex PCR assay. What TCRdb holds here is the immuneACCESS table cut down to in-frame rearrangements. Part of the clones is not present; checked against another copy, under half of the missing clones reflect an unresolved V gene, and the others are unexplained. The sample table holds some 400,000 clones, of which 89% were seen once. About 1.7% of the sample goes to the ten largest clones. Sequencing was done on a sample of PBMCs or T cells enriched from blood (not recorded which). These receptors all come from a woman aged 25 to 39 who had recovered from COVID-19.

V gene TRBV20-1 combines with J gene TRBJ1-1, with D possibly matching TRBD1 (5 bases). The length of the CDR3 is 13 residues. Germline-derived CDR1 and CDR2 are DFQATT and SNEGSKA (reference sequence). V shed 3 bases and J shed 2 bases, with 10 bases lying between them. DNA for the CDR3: TGCAGTGCTAGTAGGACATCCAACACTGAAGCTTTCTTT. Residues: CSASRTSNTEAFF.

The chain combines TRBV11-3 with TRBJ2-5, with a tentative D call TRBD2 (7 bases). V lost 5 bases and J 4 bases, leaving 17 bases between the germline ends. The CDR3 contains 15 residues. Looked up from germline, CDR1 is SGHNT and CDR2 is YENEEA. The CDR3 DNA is TGTGCCAGCAGCCTCCGCGGGGGAGGGGGAGAGACCCAGTACTTC. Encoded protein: CASSLRGGGGETQYF.

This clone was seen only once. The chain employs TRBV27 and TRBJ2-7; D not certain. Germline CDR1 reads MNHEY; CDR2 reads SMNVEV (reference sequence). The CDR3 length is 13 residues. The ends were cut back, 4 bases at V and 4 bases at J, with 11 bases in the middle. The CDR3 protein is CASSWQAQYEQYF. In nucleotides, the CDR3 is TGTGCCAGCAGTTGGCAGGCGCAATACGAGCAGTACTTC.

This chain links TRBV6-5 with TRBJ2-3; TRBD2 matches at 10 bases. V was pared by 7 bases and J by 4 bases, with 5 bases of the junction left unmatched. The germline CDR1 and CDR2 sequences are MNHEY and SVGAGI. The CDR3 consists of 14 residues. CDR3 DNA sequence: TGTGCCAGCACCCAAGCGGGAGGGCCAGATACGCAGTATTTT. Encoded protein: CASTQAGGPDTQYF.

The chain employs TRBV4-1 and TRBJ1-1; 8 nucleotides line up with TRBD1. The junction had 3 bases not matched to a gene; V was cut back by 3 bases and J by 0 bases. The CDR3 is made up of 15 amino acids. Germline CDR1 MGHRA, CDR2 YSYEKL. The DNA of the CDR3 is TGCGCCAGCAGCCATAGACAGGGGTTGAACACTGAAGCTTTCTTT. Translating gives CASSHRQGLNTEAFF.

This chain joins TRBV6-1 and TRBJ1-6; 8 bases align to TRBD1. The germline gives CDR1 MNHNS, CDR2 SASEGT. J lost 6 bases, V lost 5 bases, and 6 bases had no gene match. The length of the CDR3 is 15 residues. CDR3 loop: CASSLGQGRNSPLHF. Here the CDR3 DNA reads TGTGCCAGCAGTTTAGGACAGGGTCGTAATTCACCCCTCCACTTT.

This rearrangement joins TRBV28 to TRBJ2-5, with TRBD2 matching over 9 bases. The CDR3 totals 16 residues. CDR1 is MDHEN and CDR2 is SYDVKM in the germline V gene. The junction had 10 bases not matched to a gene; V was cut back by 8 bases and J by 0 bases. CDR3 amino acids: CASLRLADGHQETQYF. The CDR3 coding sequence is TGTGCCAGCCTAAGACTAGCGGATGGGCACCAAGAGACCCAGTACTTC.

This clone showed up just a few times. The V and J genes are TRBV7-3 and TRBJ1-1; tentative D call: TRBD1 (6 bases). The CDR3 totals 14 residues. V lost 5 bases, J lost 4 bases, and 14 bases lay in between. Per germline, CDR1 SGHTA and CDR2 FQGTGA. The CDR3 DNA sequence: TGTGCCAGCAGCCCCGGACAGACGACCACTGAAGCTTTCTTT. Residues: CASSPGQTTTEAFF.

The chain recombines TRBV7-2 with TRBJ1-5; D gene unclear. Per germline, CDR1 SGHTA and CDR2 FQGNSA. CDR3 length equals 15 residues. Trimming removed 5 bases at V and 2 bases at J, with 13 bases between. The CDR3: CASSPMVVGNQPQHF. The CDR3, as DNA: TGTGCCAGCAGCCCGATGGTAGTCGGCAATCAGCCCCAGCATTTT.

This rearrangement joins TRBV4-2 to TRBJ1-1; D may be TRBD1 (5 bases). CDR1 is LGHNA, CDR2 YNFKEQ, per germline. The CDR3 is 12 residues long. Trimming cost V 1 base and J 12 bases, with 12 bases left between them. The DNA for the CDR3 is TGTGCCAGCAGCCAAGTGGCGGGGCGGACTTTCTTT. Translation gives CASSQVAGRTFF.

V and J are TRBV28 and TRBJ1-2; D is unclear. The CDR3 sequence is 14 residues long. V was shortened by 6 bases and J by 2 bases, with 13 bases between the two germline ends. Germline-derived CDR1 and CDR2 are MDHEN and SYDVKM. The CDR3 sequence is CASRPHGGNYGYTF. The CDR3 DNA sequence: TGTGCCAGCAGGCCCCATGGCGGGAACTATGGCTACACCTTC.

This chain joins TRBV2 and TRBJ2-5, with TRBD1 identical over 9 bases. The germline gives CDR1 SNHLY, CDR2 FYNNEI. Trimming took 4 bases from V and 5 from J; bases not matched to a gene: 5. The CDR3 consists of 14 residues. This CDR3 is CASSVQTGGETQYF. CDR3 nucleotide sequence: TGTGCCAGCAGTGTACAGACAGGGGGTGAGACCCAGTACTTC.

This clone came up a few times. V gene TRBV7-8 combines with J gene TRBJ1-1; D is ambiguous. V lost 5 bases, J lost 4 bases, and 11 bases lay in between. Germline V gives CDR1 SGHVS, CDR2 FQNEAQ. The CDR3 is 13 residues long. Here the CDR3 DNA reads TGTGCCAGCAGCCGGCGGGGTGGCACTGAAGCTTTCTTT. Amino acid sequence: CASSRRGGTEAFF.

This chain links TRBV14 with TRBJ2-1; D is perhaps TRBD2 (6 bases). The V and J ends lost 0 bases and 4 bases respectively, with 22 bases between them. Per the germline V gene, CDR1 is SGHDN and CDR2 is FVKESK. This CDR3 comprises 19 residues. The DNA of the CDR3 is TGTGCCAGCAGCCAAGACCCTATAGGCTCGGGACGGGAGTACAATGAGCAGTTCTTC. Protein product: CASSQDPIGSGREYNEQFF.

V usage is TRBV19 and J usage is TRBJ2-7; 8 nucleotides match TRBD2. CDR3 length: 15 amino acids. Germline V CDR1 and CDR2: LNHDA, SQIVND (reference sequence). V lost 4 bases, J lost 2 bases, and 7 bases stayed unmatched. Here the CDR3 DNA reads TGTGCCAGTAGTACCCCGGGAGGGCCCACCTACGAGCAGTACTTC. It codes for CASSTPGGPTYEQYF.

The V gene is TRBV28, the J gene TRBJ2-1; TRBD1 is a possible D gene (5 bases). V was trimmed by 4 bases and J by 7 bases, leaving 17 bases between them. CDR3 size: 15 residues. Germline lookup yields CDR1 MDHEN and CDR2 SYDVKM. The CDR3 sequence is CASSSDIAIGNEQFF. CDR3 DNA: TGTGCCAGCAGTTCGGACATCGCGATTGGGAATGAGCAGTTCTTC.

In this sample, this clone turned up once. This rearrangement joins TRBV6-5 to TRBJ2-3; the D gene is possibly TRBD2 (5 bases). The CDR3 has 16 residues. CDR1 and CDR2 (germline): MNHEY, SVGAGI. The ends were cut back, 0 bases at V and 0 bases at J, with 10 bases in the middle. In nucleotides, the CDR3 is TGTGCCAGCAGTTACTCAGGCGGGCTTAGCACAGATACGCAGTATTTT. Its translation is CASSYSGGLSTDTQYF.

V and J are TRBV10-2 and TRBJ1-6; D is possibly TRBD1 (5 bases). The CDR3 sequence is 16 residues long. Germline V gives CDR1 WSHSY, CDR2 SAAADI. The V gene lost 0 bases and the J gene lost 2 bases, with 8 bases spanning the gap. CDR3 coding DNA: TGCGCCAGCAGTGAGTCGAAGGGGCCCTATAATTCACCCCTCCACTTT. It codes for CASSESKGPYNSPLHF.

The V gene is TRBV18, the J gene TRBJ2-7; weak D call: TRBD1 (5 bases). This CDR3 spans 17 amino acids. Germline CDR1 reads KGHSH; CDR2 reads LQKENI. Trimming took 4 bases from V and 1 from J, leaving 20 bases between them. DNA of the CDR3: TGTGCCAGCTCACTAACCCTGGGGCAGGCCGTATCCTACGAGCAGTACTTC. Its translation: CASSLTLGQAVSYEQYF.

CDR3 amino acids: CAISDKGQGQGYTF. CDR3 bases: TGTGCCATCAGCGACAAGGGACAGGGCCAGGGCTACACCTTC. The chain couples TRBV10-3 to TRBJ1-2; 9 bases line up with TRBD1. J lost 8 bases, V lost 6 bases, and 10 bases had no gene match. The CDR3 runs 14 residues. The germline V gene has CDR1 ENHRY and CDR2 SYGVKD.

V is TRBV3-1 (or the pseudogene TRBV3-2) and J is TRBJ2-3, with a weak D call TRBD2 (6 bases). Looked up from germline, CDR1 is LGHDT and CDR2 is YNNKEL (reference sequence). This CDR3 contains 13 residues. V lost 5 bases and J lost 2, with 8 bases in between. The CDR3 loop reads CASSERATDTQYF. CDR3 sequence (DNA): TGTGCCAGCAGCGAGCGGGCCACAGATACGCAGTATTTT.

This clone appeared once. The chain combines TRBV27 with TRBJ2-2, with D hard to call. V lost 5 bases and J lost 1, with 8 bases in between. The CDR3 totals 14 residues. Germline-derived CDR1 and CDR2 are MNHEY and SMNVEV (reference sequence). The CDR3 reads CASSLRRNTGELFF. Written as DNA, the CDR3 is TGTGCCAGCAGTCTCCGGAGGAACACCGGGGAGCTGTTTTTT.

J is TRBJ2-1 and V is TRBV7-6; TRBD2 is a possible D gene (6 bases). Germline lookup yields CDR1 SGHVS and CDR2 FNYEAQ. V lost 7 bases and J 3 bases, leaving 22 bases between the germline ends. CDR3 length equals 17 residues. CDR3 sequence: CASTLEGRYSGYNEQFF. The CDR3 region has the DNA TGTGCCAGCACCCTAGAAGGTAGATATAGCGGCTACAATGAGCAGTTCTTC.

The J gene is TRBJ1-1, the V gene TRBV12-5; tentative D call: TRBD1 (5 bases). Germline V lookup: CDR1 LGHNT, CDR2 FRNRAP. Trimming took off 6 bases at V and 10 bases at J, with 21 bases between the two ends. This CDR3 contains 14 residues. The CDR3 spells CASGLTGTSVGAFF. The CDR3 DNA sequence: TGTGCTAGTGGCCTCACCGGGACTTCAGTGGGAGCTTTCTTT.

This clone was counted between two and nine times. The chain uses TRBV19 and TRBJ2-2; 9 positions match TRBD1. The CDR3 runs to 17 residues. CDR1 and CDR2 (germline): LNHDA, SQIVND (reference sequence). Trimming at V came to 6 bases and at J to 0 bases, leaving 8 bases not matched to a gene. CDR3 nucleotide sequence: TGTGCCAGTAGGCAGATCCGGACAGGGGCGAACACCGGGGAGCTGTTTTTT. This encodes CASRQIRTGANTGELFF.